Listed below are T cell receptor beta chains from one sample, sequenced in a study of follicular helper T cells after annual influenza vaccination. Here immunoSEQ multiplex PCR was the method, and the copy in TCRdb shows in-frame clones only, minus some. The sample lists roughly 7,000 clones; over 70% were seen once. Source: CXCR5+ CD38- circulating T follicular helper cells from blood, taken 7 days after influenza vaccination. The source is an adult who received the influenza vaccine. The CDR3 runs from the conserved cysteine through the conserved F or W. Each record gives: D gene, clone size, CDR3 length, V gene, J gene, CDR3 DNA, CDR3 protein. A D gene is named only where the DNA matches it firmly. Rows give clone size only sometimes, using once, few, many, or a class for an expanded clone.

TRBD1	-	16	TRBV11-2	TRBJ2-3	TGTGCCAGCAGCTACCAGGGACAGGGGGCAGGAGATACGCAGTATTTT	CASSYQGQGAGDTQYF
TRBD1	-	14	TRBV27	TRBJ1-4	TGTGCCAGCAGTGACTCAGGGGGGGGAGAAAAACTGTTTTTT	CASSDSGGGEKLFF
-	few	14	TRBV19	TRBJ2-3	TGTGCCAGTAGTATCTTCGGGAACAAGGATACGCAGTATTTT	CASSIFGNKDTQYF
TRBD1	-	16	TRBV29-1	TRBJ2-3	TGCAGCGTTGGGACAGGGCTAAGGGGGATATCAGATACGCAGTATTTT	CSVGTGLRGISDTQYF
-	-	15	TRBV5-1	TRBJ2-5	TGCGCCAGCAGCTTGATGGGCGGCTACCAAGAGACCCAGTACTTC	CASSLMGGYQETQYF
TRBD1	few	13	TRBV7-2	TRBJ2-7	TGTGCCAGCAGCCGCACAGGGGGTTACGAGCAGTACTTC	CASSRTGGYEQYF
-	-	16	TRBV2	TRBJ2-7	TGTGCCAGCAGTGAAGGTGCGGATCCCGAATACTACGAGCAGTACTTC	CASSEGADPEYYEQYF
TRBD2	few	15	TRBV7-2	TRBJ2-7	TGTGCCAGCAGATTAGGGGCGGGAGATACCTACGAGCAGTACTTC	CASRLGAGDTYEQYF
-	-	13	TRBV7-9	TRBJ2-7	TGTGCCAGCAGCCACGGGAACGTCTACGAGCAGTACTTC	CASSHGNVYEQYF
TRBD1	-	17	TRBV10-3	TRBJ2-2	TGTGCCATCCGGGACAGGGGGCCTAAATCGAACACCGGGGAGCTGTTTTTT	CAIRDRGPKSNTGELFF